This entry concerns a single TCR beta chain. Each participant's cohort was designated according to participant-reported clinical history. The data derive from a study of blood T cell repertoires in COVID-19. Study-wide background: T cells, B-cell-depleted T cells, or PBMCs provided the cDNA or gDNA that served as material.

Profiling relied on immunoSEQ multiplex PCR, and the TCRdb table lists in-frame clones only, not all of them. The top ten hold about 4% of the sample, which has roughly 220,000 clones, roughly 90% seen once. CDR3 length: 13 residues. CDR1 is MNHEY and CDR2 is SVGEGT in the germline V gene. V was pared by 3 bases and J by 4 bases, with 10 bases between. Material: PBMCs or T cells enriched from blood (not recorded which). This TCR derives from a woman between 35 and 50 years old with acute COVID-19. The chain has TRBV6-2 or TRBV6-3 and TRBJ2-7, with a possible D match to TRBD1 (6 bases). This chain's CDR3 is CASSYVGGYEQYF. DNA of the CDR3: TGTGCCAGCAGTTATGTAGGGGGTTACGAGCAGTACTTC.